The sequence of this T cell receptor (beta chain) was determined in a study of glioma-infiltrating T cells. About the study: Glioma patients had dexamethasone for six or fewer days before surgery. About one million peripheral T cells were targeted at roughly 4.5- to 11-fold coverage. Study-wide results and caveats: Shared blood CDR3 signature motifs marked patients with low tissue-blood divergence.

This clonotype appeared many times. Antigen specificity is unknown. Amplification of TCR alpha and beta CDR3 regions from RNA used iRepertoire nested multiplex PCR. TCRdb fed the multiplex PCR reads into MiXCR, producing one record per CDR3 protein. The table has around 350,000 distinct CDR3 sequences, about 40% seen once; the top ten hold 12%. Trimming left V 0 bases short and J 2 bases short, with 13 bases between. The germline V gene encodes CDR1 MNHEY and CDR2 SVGAGI. CDR3 length: 16 residues. The TCR sequence derives from a human donor with low-grade glioma or glioblastoma, undergoing nonglioma brain surgery, or in good health (not recorded which). The material sequenced was glioma tissue, nonneoplastic brain tissue, or PBMCs (not recorded which). The chain links TRBV6-5 to TRBJ1-1; D not resolved. CDR3 bases: TGTGCCAGCAGTTACTCCGGATTGATGGTCAACACTGAAGCTTTCTTT. This sequence encodes CASSYSGLMVNTEAFF.